Listed here are 27 T cell receptor beta chains from one sample, sequenced in a study of blood T cell repertoires in COVID-19. Clones were read by immunoSEQ multiplex PCR, and TCRdb kept only the in-frame ones, dropping some. The sample has 200,000 to 250,000 clones; about 82% are singletons. Sequencing input: PBMCs or T cells enriched from blood (not recorded which). Receptors originate from a woman in her forties or fifties who had recovered from COVID-19.

The CDR3 is CASSFGDRGKSTEAFF. CDR3 sequence (DNA): TGCGCCAGCAGCTTCGGGGACAGGGGAAAGTCCACTGAAGCTTTCTTT. The V and J genes are TRBV5-1 and TRBJ1-1; the match to TRBD1 covers 10 bases. Germline-derived CDR1 and CDR2 are SGHRS and YFSETQ. The CDR3 runs to 16 residues. V lost 2 bases and J lost 4; bases outside the gene matches: 8.

The chain is built from TRBV7-3 and TRBJ2-2; 10 nucleotides match TRBD1. The junction had 7 bases not matched to a gene; V was cut back by 2 bases and J by 7 bases. Germline CDR1 and CDR2: SGHTA and FQGTGA. CDR3 length: 16 amino acids. For the CDR3, the DNA is TGTGCCAGCAGCTTACTCGGGACAGGGGTAAACGGGGAGCTGTTTTTT. Protein product: CASSLLGTGVNGELFF.

The genes are TRBV28 and TRBJ2-3; 14 bases line up with TRBD2. The CDR3 is 15 residues long. Germline CDR1 is MDHEN and CDR2 is SYDVKM. Losses at the gene ends were 7 bases for V and 5 bases for J; bases not matched to a gene: 5. As DNA, the CDR3 is TGTGCCAGCAATAAGGGACTAGCGGGAGTAGATACGCAGTATTTT. Amino acids: CASNKGLAGVDTQYF.

This chain joins TRBV5-1 and TRBJ1-1; the D is unclear. The CDR3 is 13 residues long. The germline V gene has CDR1 SGHRS and CDR2 YFSETQ. Deletions cut 4 bases from V and 5 bases from J, with 12 bases between. The CDR3 DNA follows: TGCGCCAGCAGCGACTGGGTAGCTACTGAAGCTTTCTTT. As protein: CASSDWVATEAFF.

CDR3 nucleotides: TGTGCCAGCAGCTTAACGGGGGGTTACGAGCAGTACTTC. Translating it yields CASSLTGGYEQYF. The chain couples TRBV11-2 to TRBJ2-7, with 7 nucleotides matching TRBD2. The trim removed 2 bases at V and 4 bases at J, leaving 2 bases unmatched. There are 13 residues in the CDR3. Germline V gene data show CDR1 as SGHAT and CDR2 as FQNNGV.

This clone was picked up one time. CDR3 amino acids: CASSLVHRGYYGYTF. The CDR3 nucleotides are TGTGCCAGCAGCTTGGTTCACAGGGGATACTATGGCTACACCTTC. The chain is built from TRBV5-6 and TRBJ1-2; 7 bases are a match to TRBD1. Germline-derived CDR1 and CDR2 are SGHDT and YYEEEE. V dropped 0 bases and J dropped 3; count of bases not matched to a gene: 5. This CDR3 region has 15 residues.

V and J are TRBV3-1 (or the pseudogene TRBV3-2) and TRBJ2-7, with D possibly matching TRBD2 (6 bases). The CDR3 is 14 amino acids. The germline V and J ends were trimmed by 5 bases and 4 bases, with 15 bases remaining between them. The V gene's germline CDR1 is LGHDT and CDR2 YNNKEL (reference sequence). CDR3 nucleotide sequence: TGTGCCAGCAGCACCGGGACTTGGGGGTACGAGCAGTACTTC. Its protein is CASSTGTWGYEQYF.

The rearrangement uses TRBV7-2 and TRBJ1-1; possible D gene TRBD1, 5 bases. The V gene lost 1 base and the J gene lost 4 bases, with 13 bases spanning the gap. Germline loops: CDR1 SGHTA, CDR2 FQGNSA. CDR3 length equals 15 residues. CDR3 in amino acids: CASSLEVGLGTEAFF. The CDR3 DNA follows: TGTGCCAGCAGCTTAGAGGTGGGGCTGGGCACTGAAGCTTTCTTT.

This rearrangement joins TRBV6-1 to TRBJ2-2; D is uncertain. The CDR3 runs to 12 residues. Trimming stripped 6 bases from V and 5 bases from J, with 7 bases between. CDR1 MNHNS and CDR2 SASEGT come from the germline V gene. The CDR3, as DNA: TGTGCCAGCAGACTAAAAACCGGGGAGCTGTTTTTT. Encoded protein: CASRLKTGELFF.

The chain couples TRBV4-3 to TRBJ2-1, with D uncertain. V lost 1 base, J lost 4 bases, and 11 bases lay in between. The CDR3 is 15 amino acids. Germline CDR1 reads LGHNA; CDR2 reads YSLEER. CDR3 DNA sequence: TGCGCCAGCAGCCAAGGCAATCACGGGTACAATGAGCAGTTCTTC. Its translation: CASSQGNHGYNEQFF.

This rearrangement joins TRBV19 to TRBJ1-2; TRBD1 matches at 8 bases. Unmatched junction bases numbered 6, after V lost 5 bases and J lost 4 bases. CDR3 size: 14 residues. CDR1 is LNHDA, CDR2 SQIVND, per germline (reference sequence). The CDR3 sequence is CASSPRTGLYGYTF. CDR3 DNA sequence: TGTGCCAGTAGTCCGCGGACAGGGCTCTATGGCTACACCTTC.

This clone was counted a few times. The V call is TRBV5-4, the J call TRBJ2-7; 9 bases agree with TRBD2. This CDR3 is built from 15 residues. With 4 bases clipped from V and 2 bases from J, the junction kept 7 bases outside the gene matches. The V gene's germline CDR1 is SGHNT and CDR2 YYREEE (reference sequence). The CDR3 loop is CASSNPTSGTYEQYF. As DNA, the CDR3 is TGTGCCAGCAGCAATCCGACTAGCGGAACCTACGAGCAGTACTTC.

This chain uses TRBV27 with TRBJ2-1; maybe TRBD2 (5 bases). The CDR3 is 15 residues long. The V and J ends lost 5 bases and 8 bases respectively, with 19 bases between them. CDR1 MNHEY and CDR2 SMNVEV come from the germline V gene (reference sequence). CDR3 nucleotides: TGTGCCAGCAGTCTCCACGGATCACTAGTCTATGAGCAGTTCTTC. It translates to CASSLHGSLVYEQFF.

This CDR3 is CASSATKQGALGKLFF. In nucleotides, the CDR3 is TGTGCCAGCTCAGCCACCAAACAGGGGGCGTTAGGAAAACTGTTTTTT. The chain employs TRBV18 and TRBJ1-4, with 9 bases matching TRBD1. Germline V CDR1 and CDR2: KGHSH, LQKENI. The J segment lost 10 bases and the V segment lost 5 bases, leaving 14 bases of the junction unmatched. There are 16 residues in the CDR3.

The chain combines TRBV6-2 or TRBV6-3 with TRBJ1-5; 7 bases are shared with TRBD1. CDR3 length: 16 amino acids. The V and J ends lost 4 bases and 1 base, in that order; junction bases with no gene match: 7. Germline lookup yields CDR1 MNHEY and CDR2 SVGEGT. The CDR3 is CASSSYRGPSNQPQHF. The CDR3 coding sequence is TGTGCCAGCAGTTCTTACAGGGGACCGAGCAATCAGCCCCAGCATTTT.

The chain joins TRBV7-2 to TRBJ2-1; D perhaps matches TRBD2 (6 bases). Germline CDR1 reads SGHTA; CDR2 reads FQGNSA. The CDR3 contains 16 residues. Trimming left V 0 bases short and J 7 bases short, with 16 bases between. CDR3 nucleotides: TGTGCCAGCAGCTTAGCGCCGGCAGCCGGGAGTAATGAGCAGTTCTTC. Translated, it gives CASSLAPAAGSNEQFF.

The chain is built from TRBV6-6 and TRBJ2-1, with D possibly being TRBD2 (6 bases). Deletions cut 7 bases from V and 5 bases from J, with 15 bases between. Germline V gene data show CDR1 as MNHNY and CDR2 as SVGAGI (reference sequence). The length of the CDR3 is 14 residues. The CDR3 DNA reads as TGTGCCAGCAAAGACAACGGGAGAAACAATGAGCAGTTCTTC. This codes for CASKDNGRNNEQFF.

V gene TRBV7-9 combines with J gene TRBJ2-1, with D maybe TRBD1 (6 bases). The germline gives CDR1 SEHNR, CDR2 FQNEAQ (reference sequence). This CDR3 contains 12 residues. V was clipped by 6 bases and J by 10 bases, with 13 bases between them. The CDR3: CASSRTGREQFF. CDR3 DNA: TGTGCCAGCAGTAGAACAGGGAGAGAGCAGTTCTTC.

This sequence joins TRBV29-1 and TRBJ1-5; D gene uncertain. The CDR3 covers 13 residues. Germline loops: CDR1 SQVTM, CDR2 ANQGSEA. The V and J ends lost 4 bases and 1 base respectively, with 8 bases between them. The CDR3 DNA is TGCAGCGTTGGCGGTCGGAGCAATCAGCCCCAGCATTTT. Protein: CSVGGRSNQPQHF.

V gene TRBV18 combines with J gene TRBJ2-1, with a possible D match to TRBD2 (5 bases). CDR3 length: 13 amino acids. Germline CDR1 KGHSH, CDR2 LQKENI. V was pared by 0 bases and J by 10 bases, with 10 bases between. CDR3 sequence reads: CASSPPARGEQFF. DNA of the CDR3: TGTGCCAGCTCACCACCGGCCCGAGGGGAGCAGTTCTTC.

V gene TRBV24-1 combines with J gene TRBJ2-1; D gene ambiguous. This CDR3 has 13 residues. The germline gives CDR1 KGHDR, CDR2 SFDVKD. Trimming took 4 bases from V and 8 from J, leaving 11 bases between them. CDR3 nucleotide sequence: TGTGCCACCAGTGAGGGCTCGCTACATGAGCAGTTCTTC. Translated, it gives CATSEGSLHEQFF.

This clone was observed a single time. The chain employs TRBV7-9 and TRBJ1-2; no reliable D call. CDR3 size: 12 residues. Trimming removed 2 bases from V and 4 bases from J, with 5 bases in between. CDR1 is SEHNR and CDR2 is FQNEAQ in the germline V gene (reference sequence). Here the CDR3 reads CASSLISYGYTF. The CDR3 DNA is TGTGCCAGCAGCTTAATATCCTATGGCTACACCTTC.

The chain combines TRBV28 with TRBJ1-5, with D unresolved. The CDR3 is made up of 14 amino acids. Trimming pared 2 bases from V and 3 bases from J, leaving 8 bases between. CDR1 and CDR2 (germline): MDHEN, SYDVKM. The CDR3 nucleotides are TGTGCCAGCAGTTTAGTACAGTACAATCAGCCCCAGCATTTT. Translation gives CASSLVQYNQPQHF.

For the CDR3, the DNA is TGTGCCAGCAGCCCGGACAGACTAGCCAAAAACATTCAGTACTTC. Protein sequence: CASSPDRLAKNIQYF. V usage is TRBV7-9 and J usage is TRBJ2-4; D may be TRBD1 (6 bases). This CDR3 is built from 15 residues. Between the trimmed V and J ends, which lost 5 bases and 0 bases, there was a span of 11 bases. From germline, CDR1 is SEHNR and CDR2 FQNEAQ (reference sequence).

This clone appeared a few times. This chain joins TRBV30 and TRBJ2-1, with 8 nucleotides matching TRBD2. The CDR3 has 18 residues. Germline assignment: CDR1 GTSNPN and CDR2 SVGIG (reference sequence). V dropped 1 base and J dropped 0; count of bases not matched to a gene: 11. This CDR3 is CAWSAASGTRSSYNEQFF. CDR3 coding DNA: TGTGCCTGGAGTGCGGCGTCCGGGACTAGGAGCTCCTACAATGAGCAGTTCTTC. Based on the CDR3 plus reference TRBV30 and TRBJ2-1, the full variable domain is SQTIHQWPATLVQPVGSPLSLECTVEGTSNPNLYWYRQAAGRGLQLLFYSVGIGQISSEVPQNLSASRPQDRQFILSSKKLLLSDSGFYLCAWSAASGTRSSYNEQFFGPGTRLTVL.

The V and J genes are TRBV7-9 and TRBJ2-1; perhaps TRBD2 as D (5 bases). The CDR3 loop spans 15 amino acids. The V gene's germline CDR1 is SEHNR and CDR2 FQNEAQ (reference sequence). Trimming took 0 bases from V and 2 from J, leaving 8 bases between them. DNA of the CDR3: TGTGCCAGCAGCTTAGCGGGAGAAGCCTACAATGAGCAGTTCTTC. Residues: CASSLAGEAYNEQFF.

The chain is built from TRBV28 and TRBJ2-3; 9 bases map to TRBD2. The V gene end was trimmed by 5 bases and the J gene end by 0 bases; junction bases not matched to a gene: 6. This CDR3 region has 16 residues. The germline CDR1 and CDR2 sequences are MDHEN and SYDVKM. The CDR3 is CASSPGLAGSTDTQYF. The CDR3 DNA reads TGTGCCAGCAGTCCGGGGCTAGCGGGAAGCACAGATACGCAGTATTTT.